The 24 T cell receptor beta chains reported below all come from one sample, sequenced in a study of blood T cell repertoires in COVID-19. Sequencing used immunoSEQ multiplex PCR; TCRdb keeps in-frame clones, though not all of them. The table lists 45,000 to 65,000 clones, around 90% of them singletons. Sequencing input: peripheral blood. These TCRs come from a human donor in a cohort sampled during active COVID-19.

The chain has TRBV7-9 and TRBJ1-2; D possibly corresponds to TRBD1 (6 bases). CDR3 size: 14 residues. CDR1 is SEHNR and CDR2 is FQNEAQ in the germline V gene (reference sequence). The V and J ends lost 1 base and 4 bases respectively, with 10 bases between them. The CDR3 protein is CASSLGGQGYGYTF. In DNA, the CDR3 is TGTGCCAGCAGCTTAGGGGGGCAGGGCTATGGCTACACCTTC. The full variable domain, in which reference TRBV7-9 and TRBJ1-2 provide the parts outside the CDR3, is DTGVSQNPRHKITKRGQNVTFRCDPISEHNRLYWYRQTLGQGPEFLTYFQNEAQLEKSRLLSDRFSAERPKGSFSTLEIQRTEQGDSAMYLCASSLGGQGYGYTFGSGTRLTVV.

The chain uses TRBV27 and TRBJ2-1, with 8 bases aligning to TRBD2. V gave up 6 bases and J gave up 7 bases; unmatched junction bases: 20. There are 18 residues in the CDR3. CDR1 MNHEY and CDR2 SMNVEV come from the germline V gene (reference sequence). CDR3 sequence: CASSLEVGRVAGMNEQFF. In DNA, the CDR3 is TGTGCCAGCAGCCTTGAGGTCGGTAGGGTAGCGGGGATGAATGAGCAGTTCTTC.

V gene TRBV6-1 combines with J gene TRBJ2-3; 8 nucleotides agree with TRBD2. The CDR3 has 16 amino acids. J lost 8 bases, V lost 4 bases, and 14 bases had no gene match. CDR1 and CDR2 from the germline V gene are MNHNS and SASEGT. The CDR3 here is CASSGAGAAGGLTQYF. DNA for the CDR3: TGTGCCAGCAGTGGAGCGGGAGCGGCGGGGGGCCTTACGCAGTATTTT.

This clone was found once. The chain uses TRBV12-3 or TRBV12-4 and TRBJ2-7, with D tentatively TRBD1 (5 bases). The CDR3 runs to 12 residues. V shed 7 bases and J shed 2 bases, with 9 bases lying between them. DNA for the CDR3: TGTGCCAGCACTCTGACAGCCTACGAGCAGTACTTC. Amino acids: CASTLTAYEQYF.

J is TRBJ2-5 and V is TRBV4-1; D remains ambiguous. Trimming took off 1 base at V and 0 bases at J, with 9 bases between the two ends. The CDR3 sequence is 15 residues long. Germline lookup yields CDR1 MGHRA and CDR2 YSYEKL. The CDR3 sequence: CASSQGTAHQETQYF. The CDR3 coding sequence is TGCGCCAGCAGCCAAGGAACAGCCCACCAAGAGACCCAGTACTTC.

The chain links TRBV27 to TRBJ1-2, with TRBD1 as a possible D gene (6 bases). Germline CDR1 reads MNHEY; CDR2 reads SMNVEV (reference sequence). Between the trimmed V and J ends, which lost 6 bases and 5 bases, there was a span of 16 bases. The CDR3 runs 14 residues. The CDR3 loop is CASSPRGYGYGYTF. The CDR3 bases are TGTGCCAGCAGCCCTAGGGGGTATGGGTATGGCTACACCTTC.

CDR3: CASSPIKLPRSGANVLTF. CDR3 DNA: TGTGCCAGCAGCCCCATCAAGCTGCCTCGCTCTGGGGCCAACGTCCTGACTTTC. This chain uses TRBV6-2 or TRBV6-3 with TRBJ2-6; D gene ambiguous. Trimming stripped 6 bases from V and 0 bases from J, with 18 bases between. Germline CDR1 reads MNHEY; CDR2 reads SVGEGT. CDR3 size: 18 residues.

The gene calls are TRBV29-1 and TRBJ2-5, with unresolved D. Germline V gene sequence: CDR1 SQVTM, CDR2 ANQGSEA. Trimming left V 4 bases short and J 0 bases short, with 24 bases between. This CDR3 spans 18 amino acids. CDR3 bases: TGCAGCGTTGTGTTCCTGGCCCGTATCGAGGAATACCAAGAGACCCAGTACTTC. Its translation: CSVVFLARIEEYQETQYF.

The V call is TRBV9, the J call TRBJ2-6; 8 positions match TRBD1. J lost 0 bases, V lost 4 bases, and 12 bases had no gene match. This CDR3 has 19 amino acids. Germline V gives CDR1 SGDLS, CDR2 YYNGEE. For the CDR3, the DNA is TGTGCCAGCAGCCCCCTGGGGGACAGGCTGCTCTCTGGGGCCAACGTCCTGACTTTC. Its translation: CASSPLGDRLLSGANVLTF.

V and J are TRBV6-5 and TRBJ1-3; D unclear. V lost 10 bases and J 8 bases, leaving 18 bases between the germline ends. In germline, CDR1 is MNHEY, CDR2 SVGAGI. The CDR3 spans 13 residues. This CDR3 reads CATVSPRVDTIYF. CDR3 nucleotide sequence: TGTGCCACCGTAAGCCCCCGGGTGGACACCATATATTTT.

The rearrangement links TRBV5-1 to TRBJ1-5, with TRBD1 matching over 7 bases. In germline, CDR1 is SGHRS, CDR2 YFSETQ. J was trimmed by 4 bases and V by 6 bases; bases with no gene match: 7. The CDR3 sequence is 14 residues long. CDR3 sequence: CASTKQTGNQPQHF. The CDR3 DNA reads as TGCGCCAGCACCAAACAGACAGGGAATCAGCCCCAGCATTTT. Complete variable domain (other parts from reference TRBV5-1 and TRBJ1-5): KAGVTQTPRYLIKTRGQQVTLSCSPISGHRSVSWYQQTPGQGLQFLFEYFSETQRNKGNFPGRFSGRQFSNSRSEMNVSTLELGDSALYLCASTKQTGNQPQHFGDGTRLSIL.

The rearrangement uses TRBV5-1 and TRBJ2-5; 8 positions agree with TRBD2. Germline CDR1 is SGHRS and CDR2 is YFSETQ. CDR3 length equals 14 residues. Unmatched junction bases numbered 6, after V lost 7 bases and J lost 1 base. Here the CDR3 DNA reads TGCGCCAGCTCCGGGGCGGGGGGCCAAGAGACCCAGTACTTC. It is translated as CASSGAGGQETQYF.

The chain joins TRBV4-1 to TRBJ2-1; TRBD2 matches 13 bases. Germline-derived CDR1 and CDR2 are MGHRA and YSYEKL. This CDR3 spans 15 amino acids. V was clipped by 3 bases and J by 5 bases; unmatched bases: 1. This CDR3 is CASSHGTSGDNEQFF. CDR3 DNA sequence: TGCGCCAGCAGCCACGGGACTAGCGGGGACAATGAGCAGTTCTTC.

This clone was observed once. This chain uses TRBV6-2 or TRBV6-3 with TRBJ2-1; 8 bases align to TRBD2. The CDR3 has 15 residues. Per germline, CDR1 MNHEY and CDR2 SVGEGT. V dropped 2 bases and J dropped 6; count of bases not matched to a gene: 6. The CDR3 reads CASSYPPGGVNEQFF. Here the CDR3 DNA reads TGTGCCAGCAGTTACCCTCCCGGGGGGGTCAATGAGCAGTTCTTC.

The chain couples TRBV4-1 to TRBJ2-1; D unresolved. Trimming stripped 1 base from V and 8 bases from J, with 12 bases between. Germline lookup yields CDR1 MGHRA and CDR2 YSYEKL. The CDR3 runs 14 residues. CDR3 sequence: CASSQAKNSHEQFF. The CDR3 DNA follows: TGCGCCAGCAGCCAAGCAAAGAACAGCCATGAGCAGTTCTTC.

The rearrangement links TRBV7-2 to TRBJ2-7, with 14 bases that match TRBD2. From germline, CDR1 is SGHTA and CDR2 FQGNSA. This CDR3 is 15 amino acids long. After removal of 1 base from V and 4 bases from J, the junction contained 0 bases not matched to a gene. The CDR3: CASSLGTSGRYEQYF. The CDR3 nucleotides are TGTGCCAGCAGCTTAGGGACTAGCGGGAGGTACGAGCAGTACTTC.

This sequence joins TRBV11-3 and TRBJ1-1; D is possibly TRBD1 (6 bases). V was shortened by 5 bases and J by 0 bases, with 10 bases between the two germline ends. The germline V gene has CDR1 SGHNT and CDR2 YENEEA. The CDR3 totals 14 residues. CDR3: CASSRRGMNTEAFF. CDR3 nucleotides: TGTGCCAGCAGCCGCAGGGGTATGAACACTGAAGCTTTCTTT.

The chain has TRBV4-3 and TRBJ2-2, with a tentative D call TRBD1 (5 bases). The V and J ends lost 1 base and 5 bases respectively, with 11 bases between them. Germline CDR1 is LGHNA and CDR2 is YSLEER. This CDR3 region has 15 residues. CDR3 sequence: CASSQAPGITGELFF. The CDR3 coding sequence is TGCGCCAGCAGCCAAGCCCCAGGGATAACCGGGGAGCTGTTTTTT.

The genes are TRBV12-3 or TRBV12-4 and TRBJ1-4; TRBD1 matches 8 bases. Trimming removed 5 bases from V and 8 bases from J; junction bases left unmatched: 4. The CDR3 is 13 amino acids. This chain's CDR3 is CASSQGAREKLFF. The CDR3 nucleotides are TGTGCCAGCAGTCAGGGGGCGCGGGAAAAACTGTTTTTT.

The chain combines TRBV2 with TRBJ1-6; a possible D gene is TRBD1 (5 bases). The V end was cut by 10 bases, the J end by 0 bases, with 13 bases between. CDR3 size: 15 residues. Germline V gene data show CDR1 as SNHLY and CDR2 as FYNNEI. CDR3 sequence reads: CATNRQSSYNSPLHF. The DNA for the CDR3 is TGTGCCACCAATAGACAGAGCTCCTATAATTCACCCCTCCACTTT. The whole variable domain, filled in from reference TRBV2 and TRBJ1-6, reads EPEVTQTPSHQVTQMGQEVILRCVPISNHLYFYWYRQILGQKVEFLVSFYNNEISEKSEIFDDQFSVERPDGSNFTLKIRSTKLEDSAMYFCATNRQSSYNSPLHFGNGTRLTVT.

As DNA, the CDR3 is TGTGCCAGTACGCCGGGACTAGCGGGGGGTATAACCCAGTACTTC. It codes for CASTPGLAGGITQYF. The V gene is TRBV7-9, the J gene TRBJ2-5; 15 positions match TRBD2. CDR3 length: 15 residues. Unmatched junction bases numbered 10, after V lost 9 bases and J lost 8 bases. Germline V gives CDR1 SEHNR, CDR2 FQNEAQ (reference sequence).

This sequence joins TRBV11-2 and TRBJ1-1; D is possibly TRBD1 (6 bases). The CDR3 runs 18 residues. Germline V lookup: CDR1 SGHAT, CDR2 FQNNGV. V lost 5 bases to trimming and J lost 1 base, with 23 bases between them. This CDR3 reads CASSRSSVGGRGNTEAFF. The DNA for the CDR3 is TGTGCCAGCAGCCGATCATCCGTCGGGGGGCGGGGGAACACTGAAGCTTTCTTT.

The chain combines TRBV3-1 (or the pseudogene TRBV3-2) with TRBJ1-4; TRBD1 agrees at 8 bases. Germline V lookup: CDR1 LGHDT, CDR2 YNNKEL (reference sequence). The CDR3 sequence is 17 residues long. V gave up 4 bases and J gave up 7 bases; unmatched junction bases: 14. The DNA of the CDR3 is TGTGCCAGCAGCCTCAATCCCCGGACAGGGATGGGTGAAAAACTGTTTTTT. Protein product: CASSLNPRTGMGEKLFF.

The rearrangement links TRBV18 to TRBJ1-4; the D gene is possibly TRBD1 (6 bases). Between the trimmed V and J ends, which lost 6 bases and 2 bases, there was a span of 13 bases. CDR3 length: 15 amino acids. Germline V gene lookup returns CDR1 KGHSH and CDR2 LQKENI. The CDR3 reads CASSLGGATNEKLFF. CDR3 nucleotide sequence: TGTGCCAGCTCGCTCGGGGGGGCGACTAATGAAAAACTGTTTTTT.